This T cell receptor (beta chain) is drawn from a study of T-cell reconstitution after alpha-beta-depleted transplantation in children (dated by TCRdb to about 2016). A note on the overall study: The study quantitatively tracked T-cell immune reconstitution after TCRalphabeta/CD19-depleted allogeneic hematopoietic cell transplantation in children using TCR repertoire profiling. Study-wide findings and limitations: Apparently early alphabetaT-cell count recovery about two months after transplant reportedly relied on only several hundred rapidly expanded clones derived from non-depleted graft cells. In some patients, the high TCRbeta diversity seen at day 60 was put down to recipient T cells and intrathymic progenitors that had survived conditioning. Hyperexpanded clone frequencies declined over subsequent months; after one year, T-cell counts and TCRbeta diversity were mostly attributed to newly produced T cells.

This clonotype was recorded a few times. The antigen it binds to is not known. Per-nucleotide qualities are absent, and no much larger clonotype sits a single base away. For CDR1 and CDR2, the germline V gene lists SGHDT and YYEEEE. V loses 3 bases at its end and J loses 10 bases; junction bases beyond the gene matches: 14. The CDR3 contains 16 residues, cysteine and phenylalanine counted. Only the CDR3 portion is preserved as DNA: 48 bases, with reading frame beginning at the first base. Libraries came from PCR. The instrument was an Illumina HiSeq 2500. TCR library preparation used molecular barcoding, with unique molecular identifiers applied to normalize quantification of the TCRbeta repertoire. TCRdb reprocessing: public reads trimmed at Q25 with fastp, clones called with MiXCR, in-frame beta chains kept. Rows with one shared CDR3 protein collapse into an entry with the most common genes and DNA. The sample yields fewer than 550,000 distinct CDR3 sequences; 11% were counted once. Clones ranked in the top ten supply roughly 15% of the sample.

The treatment or condition label, as the study defines it: allogeneic hematopoietic cell transplantation with graft depleted of TCRalphabeta T cells and CD19 B cells. The transplant recipients were children given TCRalphabeta/CD19-depleted allogeneic hematopoietic cell grafts. The receptor comes from a female patient aged 2-10 years who had a stem cell transplant for aplastic anemia, so the T cells may come from the graft donor. The rearranged chain carries TRBV5-6 and TRBJ2-1; the central 9 bases match TRBD1. The specimen was PBMCs, mostly from graft donor cells, collected 180 days after TCRalphabeta/CD19-depleted stem cell transplant. The sequenced DNA is TGTGCCAGCAGCTCCCGTCCGGGACAGGGCCTCATGGAGCAGTTCTTC. This encodes CASSSRPGQGLMEQFF. Outside the CDR3, residues come from the reference TRBV5-6 and TRBJ2-1 proteins, so the full variable domain is: DAGVTQSPTHLIKTRGQQVTLRCSPKSGHDTVSWYQQALGQGPQFIFQYYEEEERQRGNFPDRFSGHQFPNYSSELNVNALLLGDSALYLCASSSRPGQGLMEQFFGPGTRLTVL.